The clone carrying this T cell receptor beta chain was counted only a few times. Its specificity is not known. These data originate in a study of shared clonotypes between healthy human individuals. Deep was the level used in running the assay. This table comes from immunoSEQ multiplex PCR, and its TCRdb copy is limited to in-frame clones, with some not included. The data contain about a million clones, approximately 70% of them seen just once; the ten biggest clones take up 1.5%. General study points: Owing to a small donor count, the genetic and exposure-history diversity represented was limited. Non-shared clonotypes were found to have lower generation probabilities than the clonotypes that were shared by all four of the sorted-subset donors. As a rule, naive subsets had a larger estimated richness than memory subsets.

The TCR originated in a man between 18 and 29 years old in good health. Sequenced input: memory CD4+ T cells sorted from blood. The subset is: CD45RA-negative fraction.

The CDR3 protein is CASSTGLAGGYNEQFF. The CDR3 DNA reads TGCGCCAGCAGCACCGGCCTAGCGGGAGGATACAATGAGCAGTTCTTC. This chain connects TRBV5-1 to TRBJ2-1; the match to TRBD2 covers 11 bases. The CDR3 has 16 residues. The V segment lost 4 bases and the J segment 4 bases; nucleotides outside the gene matches: 7. Germline values: CDR1 SGHRS, CDR2 YFSETQ.